This T cell receptor (beta chain) stems from a study of regulatory T cells in long-lasting Graves disease. Overall study: Persistence in Graves' disease denoted antithyroid drug use beyond 5 years alongside positive TSH receptor antibodies. Study outcomes and limitations: The number of shared public clonotypes was higher in persistent patients (approximately 3,000) than new patients (around 890). Study was limited to peripheral blood, excluding thyroid tissue. There was favoring of TRBV28, TRBJ1-2 and TRBJ2-5 in persistent disease.

Indicated time point: persistent/refractory GD, antithyroid drugs over 5 years with positive TRAb. TCR sequences were obtained from RNA taken from PBMCs. HTBI primers from iRepertoire and Arm-PCR of CDR3 regions yielded the TCR beta libraries. TCRdb reprocessed the multiplex PCR reads with MiXCR, giving one entry per CDR3 protein. Found here are 350,000 to 450,000 distinct CDR3 sequences, less than 25% of them singletons; the top ten hold about 20%. The CDR3 has 15 amino acids. Germline V lookup: CDR1 DFQATT, CDR2 SNEGSKA (reference sequence). With 6 bases removed from V and 0 bases from J, the gap between germline ends came to 15 bases. In this sample, this clonotype turned up a few times. Its antigen is currently unknown.

The receptor comes from a female donor with Graves disease. This rearrangement joins TRBV20-1 to TRBJ2-4, with D perhaps TRBD1 (6 bases). Sample: peripheral blood mononuclear cells (PBMCs), taken when the disease was refractory, from a patient treated with antithyroid drugs. CDR3 DNA: TGCAGTGCACCCGACAGGCTCCTAGCCAAAAACATTCAGTACTTC. The encoded protein is CSAPDRLLAKNIQYF.